Following are 11 T cell receptor beta chains from one sample sequenced in a study of cytomegalovirus exposure and HLA in healthy donors. The study ran its PCR with 60 Vbeta and 13 Jbeta primers. Some clones are missing from TCRdb's copy, which holds only in-frame ones; the method was immunoSEQ multiplex PCR. Of 100,000 or so clones listed, roughly 74% are singletons. The material sequenced was PBMCs. The receptors stem from a woman aged 40 to 50 in good health and CMV-seronegative.

The chain combines TRBV9 with TRBJ1-2; unclear D gene. Trimming left V 0 bases short and J 7 bases short, with 13 bases between. Germline V gene lookup returns CDR1 SGDLS and CDR2 YYNGEE. The CDR3 has 14 amino acids. In DNA form, the CDR3 reads TGTGCCAGCAGCGTAGGGGAGGCAGCCGGTGGCTACACCTTC. This codes for CASSVGEAAGGYTF.

On this clone: Sequence at one end of the junction differs from germline and may be a read error. This chain connects TRBV7-9 to TRBJ2-2; D is uncertain. The germline CDR1 and CDR2 sequences are SEHNR and FQNEAQ (reference sequence). This CDR3 has 16 residues. The CDR3 DNA reads TGTTCCAGCAGCTTAACCGTGGGCTTGAACACCGGGGAGCTGTTTTTT. It codes for CSSSLTVGLNTGELFF. The variable domain in full, with the rest retrieved from reference TRBV7-9 and TRBJ2-2, is DTGVSQNPRHKITKRGQNVTFRCDPISEHNRLYWYRQTLGQGPEFLTYFQNEAQLEKSRLLSDRFSAERPKGSFSTLEIQRTEQGDSAMYLCSSSLTVGLNTGELFFGEGSRLTVL.

Turning to this clone: At one of its ends the junction is not consistent with the germline gene, which may arise from a read error. The chain carries TRBV7-9 and TRBJ1-2; the D is unclear. Germline V gene sequence: CDR1 SEHNR, CDR2 FQNEAQ (reference sequence). This CDR3 is built from 13 residues. In nucleotides, the CDR3 is TGTTCCAGCAACTCCCGGGATTCCTATGGCTACACCTTC. Protein sequence: CSSNSRDSYGYTF. Full variable domain (missing parts from reference TRBV7-9 and TRBJ1-2): DTGVSQNPRHKITKRGQNVTFRCDPISEHNRLYWYRQTLGQGPEFLTYFQNEAQLEKSRLLSDRFSAERPKGSFSTLEIQRTEQGDSAMYLCSSNSRDSYGYTFGSGTRLTVV.

The chain carries TRBV30 and TRBJ1-5, with 9 bases aligning to TRBD1. CDR1 GTSNPN and CDR2 SVGIG come from the germline V gene (reference sequence). This CDR3 is 14 amino acids long. Losses at the gene ends were 6 bases for V and 6 bases for J; bases not matched to a gene: 9. Here the CDR3 DNA reads TGTGCCTGCCCCCCCCCGGGACAGGGTCAGCCCCAGCATTTT. Translated: CACPPPGQGQPQHF.

The chain combines TRBV19 with TRBJ2-2, with 11 nucleotides matching TRBD1. V dropped 6 bases and J dropped 6; count of bases not matched to a gene: 9. The germline CDR1 and CDR2 sequences are LNHDA and SQIVND (reference sequence). This CDR3 region has 16 residues. The CDR3 bases are TGTGCCAGTAGCGGCCCGGGGGGACAGGGGGCCGGGGAGCTGTTTTTT. Its protein product is CASSGPGGQGAGELFF.

The chain employs TRBV28 and TRBJ2-7; 9 bases line up with TRBD2. The V and J ends lost 4 bases and 4 bases, in that order; junction bases with no gene match: 17. Germline values: CDR1 MDHEN, CDR2 SYDVKM. The CDR3 covers 18 residues. The CDR3 nucleotides are TGTGCCAGCAGTTATTCGTTCGCCGGGACTAGCCCGTTGTACGAGCAGTACTTC. Translated, it gives CASSYSFAGTSPLYEQYF.

A single count supports this clone. In DNA, the CDR3 is TGTGCCAGCAGTCCGAACCGAGGACTAGCGGGGGGGCCAAGACAGTTCTTC. It translates to CASSPNRGLAGGPRQFF. The chain carries TRBV27 and TRBJ2-1; 15 bases are shared with TRBD2. Germline loops: CDR1 MNHEY, CDR2 SMNVEV (reference sequence). The CDR3 runs 17 residues. The V and J ends lost 5 bases and 13 bases, in that order; junction bases with no gene match: 15.

J is TRBJ2-7 and V is TRBV10-1, with 7 bases lining up with TRBD2. CDR1 and CDR2 (germline): WNHNN, SYGVQD (reference sequence). Germline trimming cut 5 bases from V and 3 bases from J; bases unmatched to any gene: 7. The CDR3 is 14 amino acids. The CDR3 protein is CASSLGSSGYEQYF. DNA for the CDR3: TGCGCCAGCAGTCTTGGGTCTAGCGGCTACGAGCAGTACTTC.

The V gene is TRBV19, the J gene TRBJ2-5; 11 bases line up with TRBD1. The CDR3 runs 15 residues. Germline lookup yields CDR1 LNHDA and CDR2 SQIVND (reference sequence). The junction had 4 bases not matched to a gene; V was cut back by 3 bases and J by 4 bases. The CDR3 region is CASSIGTGGVETQYF. Here the CDR3 DNA reads TGTGCCAGTAGTATCGGGACAGGGGGTGTAGAGACCCAGTACTTC.

The chain has TRBV7-9 and TRBJ2-7, with TRBD1 as a possible D gene (6 bases). This CDR3 comprises 16 residues. With 5 bases removed from V and 2 bases from J, the gap between germline ends came to 19 bases. Germline V gene sequence: CDR1 SEHNR, CDR2 FQNEAQ (reference sequence). The CDR3 loop reads CASSLHTGFIAYEQYF. The CDR3 DNA follows: TGTGCCAGCAGCCTACACACAGGGTTTATCGCCTACGAGCAGTACTTC.

The chain is built from TRBV5-5 and TRBJ1-5; D is perhaps TRBD1 (5 bases). V gave up 0 bases and J gave up 9 bases, with 16 bases separating them. Germline V gene sequence: CDR1 SGHKS, CDR2 YYEKEE (reference sequence). The CDR3 is made up of 15 amino acids. The DNA for the CDR3 is TGTGCCAGCAGCTTGGCGCAACGGGCCCAGGGGCCCCAGCATTTT. Amino acid sequence: CASSLAQRAQGPQHF.